The T cell receptor (beta chain) described here comes from a study of post-analysis software for immune sequencing data (dated by TCRdb to 2013 to 2016). In the study overall: Disease courses on record covered relapsing-remitting, secondary progressive and progressive-relapsing multiple sclerosis, though some patients had no subtype annotation. The multiple sclerosis patient repertoires were compared with approximately 11 previously published healthy control repertoires from donors aged about 6 to 28 years. A subset of samples was prepared in parallel using single-end sample barcoding, then pooled and co-amplified after Illumina adapter ligation. Study-wide findings and limitations: Four to six TRBV segments, including TRBV5-6, TRBV5-1 and TRBV20-1, were significantly more frequent in patients than controls. The multiple sclerosis patient group was slightly younger than the control group. Direct clustering with F measure revealed strong co-clustering of samples prepared in the same batch, which led to a batch-effect correction. Compared with controls, multiple sclerosis patients had significantly lower normalized Chao1 diversity, a finding suggesting substantial peripheral T-cell clonal expansion.

To demonstrate the VDJtools post-analysis software, the study profiled TCR beta repertoires from the peripheral blood of around 13 young patients with multiple sclerosis. Multiple sclerosis patients were children and adolescents aged about 6 to 15 years. The CDR3, cysteine through phenylalanine, is 17 amino acids long. Just CDR3 DNA is preserved here, 51 bases in frame from base 1. From a lookup of the germline V gene, CDR1 and CDR2 are SGHAT and FQNNGV. Library creation used PCR. Sequencing instrument: Illumina HiSeq 2500. Unique molecular identifiers were incorporated into TCR beta cDNA libraries to reduce PCR and sequencing biases. Some 500,000 cDNA molecules were obtained for every 1 to 10 million input T cells, so each molecule roughly corresponded to one T cell. The patient libraries were prepared and sequenced with the same protocol used for the earlier healthy control dataset. Within a given batch, samples were prepared together, multiplexed and sequenced on the same HiSeq lane. As for the authors' bioinformatics: Raw barcoded reads were processed with MIGEC, discarding single-read molecular identifier groups before consensus assembly and CDR3 extraction. VDJtools was used for post-analysis of the clonotype tables, with diversity normalized by down-sampling every dataset to the smallest sample size. Repertoire overlap clustering matched CDR3 amino acid but not nucleotide sequences to correct batch-related cross-sample contamination. TCRdb applied fastp at Q25 and MiXCR to the public reads, then kept only in-frame beta chains. Entries are consolidated by CDR3 protein sequence, retaining the most common genes and DNA. The V and J calls come from TCRdb's annotation, not from the publication. The sample profile shows about 680,000 distinct CDR3 sequences; roughly three fifths of them were found once. The ten largest clonotypes hold roughly 12% of the sample.

A note on this clonotype: The antigen this receptor binds is unknown. Base qualities are not provided; no much larger clone lies one nucleotide away.

Recombination joined TRBV11-2 with TRBJ2-7; the D gene assignment is perhaps TRBD1 or TRBD2, with each matching 6 bases. The DNA end is more similar to TRBJ2-4, so the J call may be wrong. Material for sequencing was blood. The receptor was derived from a girl aged 2-9 years with multiple sclerosis. The CDR3 sequence is CASSLERGRGGKNIQYF. The DNA is TGTGCCAGCAGCTTAGAGCGAGGCAGGGGAGGCAAAAACATTCAGTACTTC.